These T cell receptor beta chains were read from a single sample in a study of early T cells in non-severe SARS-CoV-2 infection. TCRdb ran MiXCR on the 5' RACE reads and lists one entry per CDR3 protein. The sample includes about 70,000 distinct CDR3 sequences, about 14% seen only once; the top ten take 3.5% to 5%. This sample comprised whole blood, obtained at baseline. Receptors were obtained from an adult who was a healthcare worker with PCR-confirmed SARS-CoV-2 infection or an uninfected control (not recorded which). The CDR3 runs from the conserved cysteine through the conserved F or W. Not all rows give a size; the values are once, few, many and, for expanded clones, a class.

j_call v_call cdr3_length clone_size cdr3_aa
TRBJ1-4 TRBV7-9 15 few CASSIYRETNEKLFF
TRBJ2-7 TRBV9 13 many CASSVESGNEQYF
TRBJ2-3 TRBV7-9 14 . CASSLYGSPDTQYF
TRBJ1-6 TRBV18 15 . CASSPRGQNDSPLHF
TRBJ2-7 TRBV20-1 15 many CSARDLAGASYEQYF
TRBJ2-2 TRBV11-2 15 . CASSLSAVGAGELFF
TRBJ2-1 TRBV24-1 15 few CATSGAGSSYNEQFF
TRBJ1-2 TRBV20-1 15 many CSARDLGQAYYGYTF
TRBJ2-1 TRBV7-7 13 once CASSSSTGTAQFF
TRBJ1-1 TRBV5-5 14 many CASSYSQGNTEAFF
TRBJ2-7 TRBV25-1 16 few CASSEYTAGDAYEQYF
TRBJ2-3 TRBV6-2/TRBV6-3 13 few CASSYAGLAAQYF
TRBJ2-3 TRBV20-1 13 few CSARTPSTDTQYF
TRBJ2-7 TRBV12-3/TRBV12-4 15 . CASRLTSGRVNEQYF
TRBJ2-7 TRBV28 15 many CASSFPGTGVHEQYF
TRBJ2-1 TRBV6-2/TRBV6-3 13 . CASSSSLAGIQFF
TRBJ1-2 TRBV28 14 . CASSLRGRGYGYTF
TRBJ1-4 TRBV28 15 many CASSTTGTGYEKLFF
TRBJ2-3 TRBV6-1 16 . CASRRPGTSGRNTQYF
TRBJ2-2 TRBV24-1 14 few CATSDPGATGELFF
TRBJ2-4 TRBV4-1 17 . CASSQDTSVLAKNIQYF
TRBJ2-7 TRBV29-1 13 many CSAIDRFSYEQYF
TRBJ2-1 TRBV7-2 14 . CASSLWALSDEQFF
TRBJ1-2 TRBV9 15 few CASSLQGHSVYGYTF
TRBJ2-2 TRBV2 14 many CASRPDRNTGELFF
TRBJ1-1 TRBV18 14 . CASSPLQGSTEAFF
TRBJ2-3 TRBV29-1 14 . CSAEGGGGPDTQYF
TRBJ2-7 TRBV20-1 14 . CSARPGARSYEQYF